This TCR beta chain was recorded in a study of cytomegalovirus exposure and HLA in healthy donors. Study-wide points: The authors later linked a missense DCLRE1C variant to TCR beta V- and J-gene trimming. For presence/absence analyses, sequencing depth was assumed to be roughly uniform across donors.

The CDR3 covers 11 residues. Trimming cost V 8 bases and J 3 bases, with 7 bases left between them. Looked up from germline, CDR1 is MDHEN and CDR2 is SYDVKM. PCR was performed using 60 Vbeta and 13 Jbeta primers. Profiled with immunoSEQ multiplex PCR; TCRdb holds only in-frame clones, not every one. The data hold 76,000 or so clones, with about 80% observed a single time. This clone was observed a few times. Antigen specificity is unknown. Healthy bone marrow donors formed the donor group. The chain employs TRBV28 and TRBJ1-2; maybe TRBD1 (5 bases). The sample consisted of PBMCs. The origin of this receptor is a man aged 25-40 years in good health and CMV-seronegative. CDR3 amino acids: CASSTDYGYTF. The CDR3, as DNA: TGTGCCAGCTCGACAGACTATGGCTACACCTTC.